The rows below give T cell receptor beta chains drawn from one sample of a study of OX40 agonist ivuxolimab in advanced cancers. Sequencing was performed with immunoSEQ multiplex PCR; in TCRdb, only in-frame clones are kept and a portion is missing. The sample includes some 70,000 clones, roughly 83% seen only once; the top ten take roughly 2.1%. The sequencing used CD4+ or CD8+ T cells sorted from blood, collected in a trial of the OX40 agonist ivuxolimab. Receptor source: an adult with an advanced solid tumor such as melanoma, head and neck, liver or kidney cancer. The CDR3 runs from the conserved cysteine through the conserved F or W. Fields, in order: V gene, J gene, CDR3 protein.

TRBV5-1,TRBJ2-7,CASSSSLRNEQYF
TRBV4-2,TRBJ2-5,CASSPRPGGRGGETQYF
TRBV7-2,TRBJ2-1,CASSLGVIGVGEQFF
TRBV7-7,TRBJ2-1,CASSQGSGAGNEQFF
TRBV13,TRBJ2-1,CASSFRQDSYNEQFF
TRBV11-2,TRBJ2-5,CASSFAQETQYF
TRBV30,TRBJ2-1,CAWSVSRGGEQFF
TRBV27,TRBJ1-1,CASSLRGRDTEAFF
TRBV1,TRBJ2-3,CTSSRTGGSDTQYF
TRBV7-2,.,CASSFPGQGLNEQYF
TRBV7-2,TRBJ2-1,CASSVGTSRYNEQFF
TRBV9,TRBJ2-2,CASSVPGQGTGELFF
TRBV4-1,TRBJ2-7,CASSQTAGGSSYEQYF
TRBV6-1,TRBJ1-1,CASSHRGGSEAFF
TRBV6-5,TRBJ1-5,CASSYGRGANQPQHF
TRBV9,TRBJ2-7,CASSVGLAGGDEQYF
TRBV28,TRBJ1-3,CASSTRDSSGNTIYF
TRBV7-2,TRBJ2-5,CASSRTGGQETQYF
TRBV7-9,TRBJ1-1,CASSGDRKTEAFF
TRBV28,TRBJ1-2,CASSLPSYRGYTF